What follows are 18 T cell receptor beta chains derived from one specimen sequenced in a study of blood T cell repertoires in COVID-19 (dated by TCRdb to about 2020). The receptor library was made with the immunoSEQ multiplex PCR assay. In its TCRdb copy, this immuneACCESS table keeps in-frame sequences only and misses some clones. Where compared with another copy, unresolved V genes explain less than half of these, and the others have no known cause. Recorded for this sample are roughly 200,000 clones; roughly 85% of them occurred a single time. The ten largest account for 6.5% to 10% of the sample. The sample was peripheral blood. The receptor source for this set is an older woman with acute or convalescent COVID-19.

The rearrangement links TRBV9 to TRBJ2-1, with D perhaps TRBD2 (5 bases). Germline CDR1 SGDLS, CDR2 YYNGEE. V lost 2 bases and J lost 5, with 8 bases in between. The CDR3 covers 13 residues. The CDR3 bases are TGTGCCAGCAGCGTCCGGCGGGACAATGAGCAGTTCTTC. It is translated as CASSVRRDNEQFF.

CDR3 sequence (DNA): TGTGCCAGCAGCCGGGCCGGGATAGCGGGAGTGAATGAGCAGTTCTTC. Encoded protein: CASSRAGIAGVNEQFF. The chain joins TRBV11-1 to TRBJ2-1; 9 nucleotides match TRBD2. V trimming: 5 bases; J trimming: 7 bases; junction bases outside the gene matches: 12. CDR3 length: 16 amino acids. The germline V gene encodes CDR1 SGHAT and CDR2 FQDESV (reference sequence).

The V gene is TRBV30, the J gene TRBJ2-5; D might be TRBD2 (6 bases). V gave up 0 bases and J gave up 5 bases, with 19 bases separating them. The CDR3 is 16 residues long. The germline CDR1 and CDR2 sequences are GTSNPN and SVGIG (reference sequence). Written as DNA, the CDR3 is TGTGCCTGGAGTGTAGGGACTCAAGCCCGACTGGAGACCCAGTACTTC. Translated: CAWSVGTQARLETQYF. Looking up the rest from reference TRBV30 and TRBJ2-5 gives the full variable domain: SQTIHQWPATLVQPVGSPLSLECTVEGTSNPNLYWYRQAAGRGLQLLFYSVGIGQISSEVPQNLSASRPQDRQFILSSKKLLLSDSGFYLCAWSVGTQARLETQYFGPGTRLLVL.

The CDR3 sequence: CASSEGGVGYGYTF. CDR3 DNA: TGTGCCAGCAGTGAAGGGGGGGTCGGCTATGGCTACACCTTC. The chain uses TRBV6-1 and TRBJ1-2; possible D gene TRBD1, 5 bases. The V and J ends lost 1 base and 4 bases respectively, with 10 bases between them. CDR3 length: 14 residues. Germline V gene data show CDR1 as MNHNS and CDR2 as SASEGT.

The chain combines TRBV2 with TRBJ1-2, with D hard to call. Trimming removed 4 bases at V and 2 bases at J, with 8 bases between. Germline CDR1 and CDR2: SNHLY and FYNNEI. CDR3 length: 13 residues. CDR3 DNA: TGTGCCAGCAGTGCCCAGAACAACTATGGCTACACCTTC. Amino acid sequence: CASSAQNNYGYTF.

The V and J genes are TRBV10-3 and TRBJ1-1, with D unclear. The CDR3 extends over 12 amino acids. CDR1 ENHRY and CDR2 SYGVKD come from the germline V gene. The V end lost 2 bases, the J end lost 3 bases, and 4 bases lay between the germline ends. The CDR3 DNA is TGTGCCATCAGTGAGACAGACACTGAAGCTTTCTTT. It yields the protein CAISETDTEAFF.

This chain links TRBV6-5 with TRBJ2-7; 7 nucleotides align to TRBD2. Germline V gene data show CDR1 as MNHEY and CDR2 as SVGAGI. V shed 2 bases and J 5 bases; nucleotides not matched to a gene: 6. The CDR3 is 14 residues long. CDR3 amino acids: CASSYGGRAHEQYF. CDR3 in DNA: TGTGCCAGCAGTTACGGCGGGAGAGCCCACGAGCAGTACTTC.

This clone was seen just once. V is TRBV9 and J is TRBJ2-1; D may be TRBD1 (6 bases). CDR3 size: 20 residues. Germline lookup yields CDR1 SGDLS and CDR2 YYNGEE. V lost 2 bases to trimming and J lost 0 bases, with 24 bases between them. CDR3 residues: CASSVQTGTRLEGSYNEQFF. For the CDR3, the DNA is TGTGCCAGCAGCGTCCAAACCGGGACACGGCTCGAAGGCTCCTACAATGAGCAGTTCTTC.

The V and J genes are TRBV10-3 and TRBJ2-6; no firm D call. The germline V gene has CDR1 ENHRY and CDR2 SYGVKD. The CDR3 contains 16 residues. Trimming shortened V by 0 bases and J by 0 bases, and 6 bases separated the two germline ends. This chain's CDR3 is CAISESPGSGANVLTF. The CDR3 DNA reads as TGTGCCATCAGTGAGTCGCCAGGCTCTGGGGCCAACGTCCTGACTTTC.

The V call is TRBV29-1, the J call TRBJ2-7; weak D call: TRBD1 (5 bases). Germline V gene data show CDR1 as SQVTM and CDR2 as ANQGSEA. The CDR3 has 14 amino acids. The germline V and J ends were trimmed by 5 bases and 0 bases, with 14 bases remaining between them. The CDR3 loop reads CSVLREKASYEQYV. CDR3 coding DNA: TGCAGCGTTCTCAGGGAAAAGGCCTCCTACGAGCAGTACGTC.

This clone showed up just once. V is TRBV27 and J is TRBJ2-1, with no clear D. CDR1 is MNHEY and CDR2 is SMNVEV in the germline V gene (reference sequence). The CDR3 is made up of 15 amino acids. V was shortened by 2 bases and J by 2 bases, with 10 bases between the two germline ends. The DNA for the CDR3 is TGTGCCAGCAGTTTAGGTCTAGGCCCCTACAATGAGCAGTTCTTC. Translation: CASSLGLGPYNEQFF.

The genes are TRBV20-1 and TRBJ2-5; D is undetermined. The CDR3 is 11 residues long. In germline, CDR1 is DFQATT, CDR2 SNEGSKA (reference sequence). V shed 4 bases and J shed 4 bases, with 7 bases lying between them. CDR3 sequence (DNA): TGCAGTGCTAAGGAGAGAGAGACCCAGTACTTC. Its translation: CSAKERETQYF.

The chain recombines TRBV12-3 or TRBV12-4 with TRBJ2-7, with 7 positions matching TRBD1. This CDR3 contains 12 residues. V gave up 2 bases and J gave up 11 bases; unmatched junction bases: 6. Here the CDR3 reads CASSLNRGTEYF. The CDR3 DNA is TGTGCCAGCAGTTTAAACAGGGGAACGGAGTACTTC.

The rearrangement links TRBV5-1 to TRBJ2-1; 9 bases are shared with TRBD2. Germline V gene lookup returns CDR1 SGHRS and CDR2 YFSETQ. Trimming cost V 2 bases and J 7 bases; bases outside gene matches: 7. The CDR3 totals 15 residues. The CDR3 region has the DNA TGCGCCAGCAGCTTAGGGACTAGCCCTTCGAATGAGCAGTTCTTC. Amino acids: CASSLGTSPSNEQFF.

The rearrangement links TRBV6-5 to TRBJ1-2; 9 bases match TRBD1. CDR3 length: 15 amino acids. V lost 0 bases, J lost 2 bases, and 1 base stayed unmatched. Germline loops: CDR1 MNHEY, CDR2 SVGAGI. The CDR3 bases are TGTGCCAGCAGTTACTCGGGACAGGGAAACTATGGCTACACCTTC. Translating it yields CASSYSGQGNYGYTF.

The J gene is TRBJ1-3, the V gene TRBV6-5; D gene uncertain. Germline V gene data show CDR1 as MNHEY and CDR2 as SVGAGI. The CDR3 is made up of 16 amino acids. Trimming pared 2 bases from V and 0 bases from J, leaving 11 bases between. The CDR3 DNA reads TGTGCCAGCAGTTACCAGGCAGGCCCCTCTGGAAACACCATATATTTT. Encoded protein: CASSYQAGPSGNTIYF.

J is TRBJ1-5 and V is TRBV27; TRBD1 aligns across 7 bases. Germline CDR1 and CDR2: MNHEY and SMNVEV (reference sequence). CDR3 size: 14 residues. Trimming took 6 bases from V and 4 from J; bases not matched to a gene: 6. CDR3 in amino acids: CASREGGSNQPQHF. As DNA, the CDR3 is TGTGCCAGCAGGGAAGGGGGCTCGAATCAGCCCCAGCATTTT.

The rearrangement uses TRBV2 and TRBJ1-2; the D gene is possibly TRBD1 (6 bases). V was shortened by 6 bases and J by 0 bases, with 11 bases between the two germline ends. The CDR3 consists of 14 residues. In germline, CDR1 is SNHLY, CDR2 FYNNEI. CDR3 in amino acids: CASRQTGSNYGYTF. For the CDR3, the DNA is TGTGCCAGCAGGCAGACAGGCTCTAACTATGGCTACACCTTC. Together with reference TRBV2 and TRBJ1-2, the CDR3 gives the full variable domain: EPEVTQTPSHQVTQMGQEVILRCVPISNHLYFYWYRQILGQKVEFLVSFYNNEISEKSEIFDDQFSVERPDGSNFTLKIRSTKLEDSAMYFCASRQTGSNYGYTFGSGTRLTVV.